The next 20 T cell receptor beta chains were all read from a single sample in a study of tumor-infiltrating lymphocytes in localized non-small cell lung cancer. Sequenced by immunoSEQ multiplex PCR; TCRdb stores in-frame clones only, minus some. The repertoire includes 15,000 to 20,000 clones, 35% to 55% of them detected once, and approximately 16% sits in the top ten. Sequencing input: lung tumor tissue. The origin of the receptors is a human donor with non-small cell lung cancer.

The chain uses TRBV14 and TRBJ2-7; 8 positions match TRBD2. V was pared by 1 base and J by 7 bases, with 3 bases of the junction left unmatched. The V gene's germline CDR1 is SGHDN and CDR2 FVKESK. The CDR3 length is 13 residues. CDR3 loop: CASSQVGGGEQYF. The CDR3 nucleotides are TGTGCCAGCAGCCAAGTCGGGGGGGGTGAGCAGTACTTC. Supplemented by reference TRBV14 and TRBJ2-7, the full variable domain reads EAGVTQFPSHSVIEKGQTVTLRCDPISGHDNLYWYRRVMGKEIKFLLHFVKESKQDESGMPNNRFLAERTGGTYSTLKVQPAELEDSGVYFCASSQVGGGEQYFGPGTRLTVT.

The chain links TRBV4-1 to TRBJ2-7; possibly TRBD1 for D (5 bases). Germline CDR1 reads MGHRA; CDR2 reads YSYEKL. This CDR3 comprises 16 residues. V dropped 2 bases and J dropped 1 base, with 15 bases sitting between them. DNA for the CDR3: TGCGCCAGCAGCCAATCACAGGATTTGAGGTCCTACGAGCAGTACTTC. Translated: CASSQSQDLRSYEQYF.

The chain links TRBV7-8 to TRBJ1-1; D not certain. The length of the CDR3 is 13 residues. From germline, CDR1 is SGHVS and CDR2 FQNEAQ. Trimming stripped 2 bases from V and 2 bases from J, with 6 bases between. In nucleotides, the CDR3 is TGTGCCAGCAGCTTACTGGCTAACACTGAAGCTTTCTTT. Amino acid sequence: CASSLLANTEAFF.

This clone was counted between two and nine times. CDR3 protein: CASSGGATIQETQYF. CDR3 DNA sequence: TGTGCCAGCAGCGGGGGGGCGACTATCCAAGAGACCCAGTACTTC. The chain uses TRBV7-2 and TRBJ2-5, with TRBD2 as a possible D gene (7 bases). The CDR3 extends over 15 amino acids. V was cut by 5 bases and J by 1 base, with 14 bases left in between. CDR1 is SGHTA, CDR2 FQGNSA, per germline.

The genes are TRBV19 and TRBJ2-2; 10 positions match TRBD1. V trimming: 5 bases; J trimming: 5 bases; junction bases outside the gene matches: 2. The CDR3 runs to 14 residues. Germline lookup yields CDR1 LNHDA and CDR2 SQIVND (reference sequence). In DNA form, the CDR3 reads TGTGCCAGTAGTGGGACAGGGGATACCGGGGAGCTGTTTTTT. Protein product: CASSGTGDTGELFF. The full variable domain, in which reference TRBV19 and TRBJ2-2 provide the parts outside the CDR3, is DGGITQSPKYLFRKEGQNVTLSCEQNLNHDAMYWYRQDPGQGLRLIYYSQIVNDFQKGDIAEGYSVSREKKESFPLTVTSAQKNPTAFYLCASSGTGDTGELFFGEGSRLTVL.

This clone was detected a few times. This rearrangement joins TRBV19 to TRBJ2-7, with a possible D match to TRBD2 (7 bases). Trimming pared 4 bases from V and 6 bases from J, leaving 22 bases between. The CDR3 runs to 16 residues. Germline CDR1 is LNHDA and CDR2 is SQIVND (reference sequence). As DNA, the CDR3 is TGTGCCAGTAGTAAAGGCGGGGGCACACCAGCATTCGAGCAGTACTTC. Encoded protein: CASSKGGGTPAFEQYF.

The chain uses TRBV7-2 and TRBJ1-1; D gene unclear. V lost 1 base and J 4 bases, leaving 7 bases between the germline ends. The CDR3 spans 13 residues. Per germline, CDR1 SGHTA and CDR2 FQGNSA. DNA for the CDR3: TGTGCCAGCAGCTTAGATCGGGGCACTGAAGCTTTCTTT. Protein product: CASSLDRGTEAFF.

This clone appeared a single time. The V call is TRBV29-1, the J call TRBJ2-2, with a weak D call TRBD2 (6 bases). The CDR3 totals 14 residues. Per the germline V gene, CDR1 is SQVTM and CDR2 is ANQGSEA. V lost 7 bases and J 3 bases, leaving 15 bases between the germline ends. The CDR3 DNA reads TGCAGCGCCGTGTTACTAGCCGACACCGGGGAGCTGTTTTTT. It is translated as CSAVLLADTGELFF.

The rearrangement links TRBV30 to TRBJ2-1; no definite D call. Trimming took off 0 bases at V and 8 bases at J, with 17 bases between the two ends. CDR1 and CDR2 (germline): GTSNPN, SVGIG (reference sequence). The CDR3 consists of 15 residues. CDR3 protein: CAWSVLPRSADEQFF. The CDR3 DNA sequence: TGTGCCTGGAGTGTATTGCCTAGGAGCGCGGATGAGCAGTTCTTC.

This clone has ten or more counts. The rearrangement uses TRBV5-4 and TRBJ1-1, with a weak D call TRBD1 (6 bases). The length of the CDR3 is 15 residues. Germline V gene data show CDR1 as SGHNT and CDR2 as YYREEE (reference sequence). Deletions cut 7 bases from V and 4 bases from J, with 20 bases between. CDR3 sequence reads: CASRGGQNRPTEAFF. As DNA, the CDR3 is TGTGCCAGCCGCGGTGGACAGAATCGTCCCACTGAAGCTTTCTTT.

The chain combines TRBV6-6 with TRBJ2-1; D possibly uses TRBD1 or TRBD2 (6 bases each). The CDR3 is 14 residues long. Germline values: CDR1 MNHNY, CDR2 SVGAGI (reference sequence). V dropped 5 bases and J dropped 9 bases, with 17 bases sitting between them. The DNA for the CDR3 is TGTGCCAGCAGTACCCCCCGGCCGGGGGCTGAGCAGTTCTTC. Its translation is CASSTPRPGAEQFF.

The chain combines TRBV10-3 with TRBJ2-1; D is possibly TRBD2 (6 bases). The germline V and J ends were trimmed by 6 bases and 6 bases, with 15 bases remaining between them. This CDR3 is 14 amino acids long. CDR1 and CDR2 (germline): ENHRY, SYGVKD. As DNA, the CDR3 is TGTGCCATCAGCTCCGGACTGGGAGGCAATGAGCAGTTCTTC. Protein sequence: CAISSGLGGNEQFF.

Concerning this clone: This CDR3 is also generated by other DNA sequences in the sample. This chain links TRBV7-9 with TRBJ1-4; weak D call: TRBD1 (6 bases). Germline lookup yields CDR1 SEHNR and CDR2 FQNEAQ (reference sequence). V was shortened by 4 bases and J by 8 bases, with 14 bases between the two germline ends. This CDR3 spans 14 amino acids. DNA of the CDR3: TGTGCCAGCAGCTCCAGGGGAACGGGAGAAAAACTGTTTTTT. Amino acids: CASSSRGTGEKLFF. The full variable domain, completed using reference TRBV7-9 and TRBJ1-4, is DTGVSQNPRHKITKRGQNVTFRCDPISEHNRLYWYRQTLGQGPEFLTYFQNEAQLEKSRLLSDRFSAERPKGSFSTLEIQRTEQGDSAMYLCASSSRGTGEKLFFGSGTQLSVL.

The chain combines TRBV5-1 with TRBJ2-3, with 10 bases aligning to TRBD1. There are 15 residues in the CDR3. V lost 0 bases and J lost 5; bases outside the gene matches: 3. CDR1 is SGHRS and CDR2 is YFSETQ in the germline V gene. CDR3 protein: CASSLGQGALDTQYF. The CDR3 coding sequence is TGCGCCAGCAGCTTGGGACAGGGGGCTTTAGATACGCAGTATTTT.

This clone turned up a few times. The J gene is TRBJ2-1, the V gene TRBV7-3; tentative D call: TRBD2 (5 bases). V was clipped by 5 bases and J by 6 bases, with 8 bases between them. In germline, CDR1 is SGHTA, CDR2 FQGTGA. The CDR3 has 12 residues. The CDR3 DNA sequence: TGTGCCAGCAGCCTCACTAGCAATGAGCAGTTCTTC. Amino acids: CASSLTSNEQFF.

V is TRBV19 and J is TRBJ2-5; D is ambiguous. In germline, CDR1 is LNHDA, CDR2 SQIVND (reference sequence). Deletions cut 4 bases from V and 5 bases from J, with 11 bases between. This CDR3 comprises 13 residues. The CDR3 protein is CASSTGRTETQYF. DNA for the CDR3: TGTGCCAGTAGTACGGGCAGGACGGAGACCCAGTACTTC. Full variable domain (rest looked up from reference TRBV19 and TRBJ2-5): DGGITQSPKYLFRKEGQNVTLSCEQNLNHDAMYWYRQDPGQGLRLIYYSQIVNDFQKGDIAEGYSVSREKKESFPLTVTSAQKNPTAFYLCASSTGRTETQYFGPGTRLLVL.

This clone was detected a few times. The chain recombines TRBV6-5 with TRBJ1-2; TRBD1 aligns across 7 bases. J was trimmed by 4 bases and V by 6 bases; bases with no gene match: 8. The CDR3 covers 14 residues. Germline CDR1 reads MNHEY; CDR2 reads SVGAGI. The CDR3 bases are TGTGCCAGCAGCTTCGACAGGGCCCCCTATGGCTACACCTTC. Its protein product is CASSFDRAPYGYTF.

The chain combines TRBV4-3 with TRBJ2-6, with D hard to call. Germline assignment: CDR1 LGHNA and CDR2 YSLEER. V gave up 0 bases and J gave up 0 bases, with 9 bases separating them. The CDR3 length is 17 residues. The DNA for the CDR3 is TGCGCCAGCAGCCAAGATTATCGGAGCTCTGGGGCCAACGTCCTGACTTTC. Translated, it gives CASSQDYRSSGANVLTF.

The genes are TRBV9 and TRBJ1-2; a weak D match, TRBD1 (5 bases). The germline V gene encodes CDR1 SGDLS and CDR2 YYNGEE. Trimming shortened V by 5 bases and J by 7 bases, and 18 bases separated the two germline ends. This CDR3 has 14 amino acids. CDR3 bases: TGTGCCAGCAGAGATTTCCGCAGGGTATTTGGCTACACCTTC. It encodes CASRDFRRVFGYTF.

The chain employs TRBV5-6 and TRBJ2-7; D is unclear. The V gene lost 4 bases and the J gene lost 0 bases, with 11 bases spanning the gap. CDR3 length: 14 amino acids. Germline assignment: CDR1 SGHDT and CDR2 YYEEEE. In DNA, the CDR3 is TGTGCCAGCAGCCTTCCGGGCGGCTCCTACGAGCAGTACTTC. Translated, it gives CASSLPGGSYEQYF. Complete variable domain (other parts from reference TRBV5-6 and TRBJ2-7): DAGVTQSPTHLIKTRGQQVTLRCSPKSGHDTVSWYQQALGQGPQFIFQYYEEEERQRGNFPDRFSGHQFPNYSSELNVNALLLGDSALYLCASSLPGGSYEQYFGPGTRLTVT.